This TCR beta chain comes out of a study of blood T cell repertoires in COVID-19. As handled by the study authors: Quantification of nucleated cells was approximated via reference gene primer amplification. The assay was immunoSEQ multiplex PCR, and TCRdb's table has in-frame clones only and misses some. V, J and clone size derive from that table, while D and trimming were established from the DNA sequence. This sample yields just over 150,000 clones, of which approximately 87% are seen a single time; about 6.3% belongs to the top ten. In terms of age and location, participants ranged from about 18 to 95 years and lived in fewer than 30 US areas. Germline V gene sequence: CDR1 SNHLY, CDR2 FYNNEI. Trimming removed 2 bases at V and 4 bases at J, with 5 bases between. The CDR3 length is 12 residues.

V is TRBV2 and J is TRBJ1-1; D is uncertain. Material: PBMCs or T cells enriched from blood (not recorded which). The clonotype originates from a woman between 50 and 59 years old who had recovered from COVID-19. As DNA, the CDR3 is TGTGCCAGCAGTGAACCCATCACTGAAGCTTTCTTT. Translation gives CASSEPITEAFF.